Each of the 11 T cell receptor beta chains below was sequenced from the same sample in a study of early T cells in non-severe SARS-CoV-2 infection. MiXCR was run by TCRdb on the 5' RACE reads, yielding one entry per CDR3 protein. The profile shows about 49,000 distinct CDR3 sequences, 10% to 15% of them singletons. The sample in question was whole blood, obtained at baseline. The receptor set was obtained from an adult who was a healthcare worker with PCR-confirmed SARS-CoV-2 infection or an uninfected control (not recorded which).

The genes are TRBV6-5 and TRBJ2-7, with 8 bases matching TRBD1. The CDR3 runs 14 residues. The germline CDR1 and CDR2 sequences are MNHEY and SVGAGI. The V segment lost 5 bases and the J segment 5 bases; nucleotides outside the gene matches: 8. The CDR3 loop is CASSPRTGMDEQYF. The CDR3 nucleotides read TGTGCCAGCAGTCCCCGGACAGGGATGGACGAGCAGTACTTC.

The rearrangement joins TRBV4-2 to TRBJ1-1, with no clear D. The V end lost 4 bases, the J end lost 6 bases, and 18 bases lay between the germline ends. Germline-derived CDR1 and CDR2 are LGHNA and YNFKEQ. The CDR3 is 15 amino acids. The CDR3, as DNA: TGTGCCAGCAGCCCCGGCTATCGGGGAGGAGCTGAAGCTTTCTTT. Amino acids: CASSPGYRGGAEAFF.

This chain links TRBV19 with TRBJ1-5, with D perhaps matching TRBD1 (5 bases). CDR1 is LNHDA and CDR2 is SQIVND in the germline V gene (reference sequence). The CDR3 sequence is 15 residues long. Between the trimmed V and J ends, which lost 7 bases and 2 bases, there was a span of 15 bases. For the CDR3, the DNA is TGTGCCAGTACCTTACAGGTCATGGGCAATCAGCCCCAGCATTTT. Encoded protein: CASTLQVMGNQPQHF.

The chain has TRBV9 and TRBJ1-2; D gene uncertain. In germline, CDR1 is SGDLS, CDR2 YYNGEE. Trimming left V 6 bases short and J 3 bases short, with 15 bases between. This CDR3 spans 14 amino acids. In DNA form, the CDR3 reads TGTGCCAGCAACAAAAACCCAGGAGACTATGGCTACACCTTC. It is translated as CASNKNPGDYGYTF. The whole variable domain, filled in from reference TRBV9 and TRBJ1-2, reads DSGVTQTPKHLITATGQRVTLRCSPRSGDLSVYWYQQSLDQGLQFLIQYYNGEERAKGNILERFSAQQFPDLHSELNLSSLELGDSALYFCASNKNPGDYGYTFGSGTRLTVV.

The CDR3 nucleotides are TGCAGTGCAGGGGGATGGGACAGGGCTGAGGGCTACGAGCAGTACTTC. Translation: CSAGGWDRAEGYEQYF. V usage is TRBV20-1 and J usage is TRBJ2-7; TRBD1 agrees at 9 bases. The CDR3 loop spans 16 amino acids. From germline, CDR1 is DFQATT and CDR2 SNEGSKA (reference sequence). V was pared by 6 bases and J by 3 bases, with 15 bases of the junction left unmatched.

This clonotype was counted many times. CDR3: CSAISGGRYGYTF. In nucleotides, the CDR3 is TGCAGTGCCATAAGCGGGGGCCGCTATGGCTACACCTTC. V and J are TRBV20-1 and TRBJ1-2; TRBD1 is a possible D gene (6 bases). The V and J ends lost 6 bases and 4 bases respectively, with 15 bases between them. The CDR3 consists of 13 residues. CDR1 is DFQATT and CDR2 is SNEGSKA in the germline V gene (reference sequence).

This clonotype was seen many times. The chain couples TRBV6-4 to TRBJ2-1; 10 bases are a match to TRBD2. The length of the CDR3 is 15 residues. V lost 5 bases and J lost 4; bases outside the gene matches: 5. Germline V gene lookup returns CDR1 MRHNA and CDR2 SNTAGT. CDR3 in amino acids: CASSPLAGRYNEQFF. The CDR3 region has the DNA TGTGCCAGCAGTCCACTAGCGGGAAGATACAATGAGCAGTTCTTC.

The rearrangement joins TRBV2 to TRBJ2-3; TRBD2 matches 9 bases. Germline V gene data show CDR1 as SNHLY and CDR2 as FYNNEI. V trimming: 6 bases; J trimming: 4 bases; junction bases outside the gene matches: 8. CDR3 size: 15 residues. DNA for the CDR3: TGTGCCAGCAGCTTATTTAGCGGGAGTCCAGATACGCAGTATTTT. Translated: CASSLFSGSPDTQYF.

CDR3 in amino acids: CASSPAIAGSTDTQYF. The CDR3 coding sequence is TGTGCCAGCTCACCGGCCATAGCGGGGAGTACAGATACGCAGTATTTT. The chain uses TRBV18 and TRBJ2-3, with 8 bases lining up with TRBD2. Germline CDR1 KGHSH, CDR2 LQKENI. Germline trimming cut 3 bases from V and 3 bases from J; bases unmatched to any gene: 8. The CDR3 has 16 amino acids.

This clonotype came up many times. CDR3 sequence (DNA): TGTGCCAGCAGGCACAGGGGGCGGGGAGAGACCCAGTACTTC. It encodes CASRHRGRGETQYF. This chain links TRBV7-8 with TRBJ2-5; 9 bases align to TRBD1. V dropped 6 bases and J dropped 4; count of bases not matched to a gene: 6. Germline CDR1 and CDR2: SGHVS and FQNEAQ. This CDR3 is 14 amino acids long.

This clonotype was seen a handful of times. The chain is built from TRBV7-2 and TRBJ2-7; 8 nucleotides agree with TRBD1. Losses at the gene ends were 6 bases for V and 0 bases for J; bases not matched to a gene: 7. This CDR3 has 15 residues. CDR1 SGHTA and CDR2 FQGNSA come from the germline V gene. CDR3 region: CASRLGTGSSYEQYF. DNA for the CDR3: TGTGCCAGCAGACTCGGGACAGGTAGCTCCTACGAGCAGTACTTC.